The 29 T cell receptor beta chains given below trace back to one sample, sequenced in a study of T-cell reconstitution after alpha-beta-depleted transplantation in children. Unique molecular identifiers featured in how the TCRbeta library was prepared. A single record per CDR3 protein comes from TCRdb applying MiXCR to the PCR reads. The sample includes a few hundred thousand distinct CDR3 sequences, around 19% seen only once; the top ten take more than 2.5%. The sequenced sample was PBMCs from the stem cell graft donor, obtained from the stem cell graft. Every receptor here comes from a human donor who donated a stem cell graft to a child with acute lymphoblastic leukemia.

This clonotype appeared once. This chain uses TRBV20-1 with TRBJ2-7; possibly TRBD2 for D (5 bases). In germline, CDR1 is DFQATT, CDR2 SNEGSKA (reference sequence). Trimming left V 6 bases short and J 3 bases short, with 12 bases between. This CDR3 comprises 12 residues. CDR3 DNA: TGCAGTGCCCTCCAACTAGGCTACGAGCAGTACTTC. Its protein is CSALQLGYEQYF.

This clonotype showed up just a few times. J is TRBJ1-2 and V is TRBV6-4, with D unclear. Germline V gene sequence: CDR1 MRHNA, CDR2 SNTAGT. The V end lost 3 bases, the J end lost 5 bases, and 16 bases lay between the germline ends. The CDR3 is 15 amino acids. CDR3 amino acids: CASSEEWSDSYGYTF. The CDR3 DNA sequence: TGTGCCAGCAGTGAGGAATGGTCCGACTCATATGGCTACACCTTC.

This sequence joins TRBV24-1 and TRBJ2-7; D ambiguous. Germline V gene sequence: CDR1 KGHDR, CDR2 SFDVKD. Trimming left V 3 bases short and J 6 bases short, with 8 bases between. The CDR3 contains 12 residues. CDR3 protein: CATSDPRGEQYF. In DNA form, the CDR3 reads TGTGCCACCAGTGATCCACGAGGCGAGCAGTACTTC.

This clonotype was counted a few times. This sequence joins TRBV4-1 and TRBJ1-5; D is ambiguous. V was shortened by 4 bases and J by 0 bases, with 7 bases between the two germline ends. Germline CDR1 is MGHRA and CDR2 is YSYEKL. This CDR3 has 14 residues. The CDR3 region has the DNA TGCGCCAGCAGCCCGGTCCGTAGCAATCAGCCCCAGCATTTT. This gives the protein CASSPVRSNQPQHF.

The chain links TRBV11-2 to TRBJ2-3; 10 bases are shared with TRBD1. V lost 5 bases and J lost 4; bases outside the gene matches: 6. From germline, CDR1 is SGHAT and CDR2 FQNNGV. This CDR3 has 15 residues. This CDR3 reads CASSLGQGPADTQYF. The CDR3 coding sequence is TGTGCCAGCAGCCTGGGACAGGGGCCCGCAGATACGCAGTATTTT. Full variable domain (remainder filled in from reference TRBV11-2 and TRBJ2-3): EAGVAQSPRYKIIEKRQSVAFWCNPISGHATLYWYQQILGQGPKLLIQFQNNGVVDDSQLPKDRFSAERLKGVDSTLKIQPAKLEDSAVYLCASSLGQGPADTQYFGPGTRLTVL.

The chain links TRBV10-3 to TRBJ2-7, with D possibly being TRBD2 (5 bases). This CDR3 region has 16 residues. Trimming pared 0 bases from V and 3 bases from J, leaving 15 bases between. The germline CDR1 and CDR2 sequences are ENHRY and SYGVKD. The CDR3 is CAISESKLLVNYEQYF. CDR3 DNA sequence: TGTGCCATCAGTGAGTCAAAGTTACTAGTCAACTACGAGCAGTACTTC.

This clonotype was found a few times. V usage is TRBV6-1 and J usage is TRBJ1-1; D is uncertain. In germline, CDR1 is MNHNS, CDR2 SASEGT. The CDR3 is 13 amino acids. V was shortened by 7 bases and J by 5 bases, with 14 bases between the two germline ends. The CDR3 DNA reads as TGTGCCAGCATTCGTGAAGCTTTGACTGAAGCTTTCTTT. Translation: CASIREALTEAFF.

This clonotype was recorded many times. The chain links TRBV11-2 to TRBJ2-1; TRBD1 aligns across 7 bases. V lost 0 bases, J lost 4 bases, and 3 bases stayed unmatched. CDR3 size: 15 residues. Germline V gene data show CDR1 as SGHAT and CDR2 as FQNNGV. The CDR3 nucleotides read TGTGCCAGCAGCTTAGACGGGACAGCGTACAATGAGCAGTTCTTC. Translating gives CASSLDGTAYNEQFF.

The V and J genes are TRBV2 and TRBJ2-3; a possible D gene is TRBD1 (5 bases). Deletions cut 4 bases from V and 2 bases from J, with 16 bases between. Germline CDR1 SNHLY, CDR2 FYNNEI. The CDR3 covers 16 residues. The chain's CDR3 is CASSVQGGLYTDTQYF. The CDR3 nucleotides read TGTGCCAGCAGTGTTCAGGGCGGCCTATACACAGATACGCAGTATTTT.

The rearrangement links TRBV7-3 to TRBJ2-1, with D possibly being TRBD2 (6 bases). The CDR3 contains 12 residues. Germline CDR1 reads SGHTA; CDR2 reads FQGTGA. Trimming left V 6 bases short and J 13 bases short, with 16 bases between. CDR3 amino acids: CASSYSGSSQFF. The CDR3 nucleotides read TGTGCCAGCAGTTATAGCGGTAGTTCACAGTTCTTC.

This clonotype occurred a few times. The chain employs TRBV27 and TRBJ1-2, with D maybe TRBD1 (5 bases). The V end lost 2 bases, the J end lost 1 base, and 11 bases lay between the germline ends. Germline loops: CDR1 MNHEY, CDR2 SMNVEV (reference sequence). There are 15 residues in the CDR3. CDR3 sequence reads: CASSLGRDLNYGYTF. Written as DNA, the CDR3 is TGTGCCAGCAGTTTAGGCCGGGACCTTAACTATGGCTACACCTTC.

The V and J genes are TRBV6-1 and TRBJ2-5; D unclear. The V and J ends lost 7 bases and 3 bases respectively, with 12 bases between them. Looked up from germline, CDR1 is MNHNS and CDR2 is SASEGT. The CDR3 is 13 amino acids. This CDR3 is CASTVDGEETQYF. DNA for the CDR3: TGTGCCAGCACCGTGGACGGTGAAGAGACCCAGTACTTC.

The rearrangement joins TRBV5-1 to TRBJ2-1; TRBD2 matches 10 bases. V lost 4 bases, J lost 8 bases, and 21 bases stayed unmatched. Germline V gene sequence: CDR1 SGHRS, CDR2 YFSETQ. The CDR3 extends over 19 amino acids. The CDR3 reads CASSPGGLAGAGVSYEQFF. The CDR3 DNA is TGCGCCAGCAGCCCGGGTGGGCTAGCGGGAGCGGGAGTGAGCTATGAGCAGTTCTTC. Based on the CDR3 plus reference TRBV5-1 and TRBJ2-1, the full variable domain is KAGVTQTPRYLIKTRGQQVTLSCSPISGHRSVSWYQQTPGQGLQFLFEYFSETQRNKGNFPGRFSGRQFSNSRSEMNVSTLELGDSALYLCASSPGGLAGAGVSYEQFFGPGTRLTVL.

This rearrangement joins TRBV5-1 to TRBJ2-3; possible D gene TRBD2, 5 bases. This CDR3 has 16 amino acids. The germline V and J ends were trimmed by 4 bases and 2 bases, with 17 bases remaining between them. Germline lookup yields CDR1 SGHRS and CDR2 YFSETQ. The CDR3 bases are TGCGCCAGCAGCCTGTTTGGAGAGGAGGACACAGATACGCAGTATTTT. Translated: CASSLFGEEDTDTQYF.

CDR3 residues: CASSLALPGETQYF. The CDR3 DNA reads as TGTGCCAGCAGTTTGGCCCTTCCTGGAGAGACCCAGTACTTC. The chain combines TRBV12-3 or TRBV12-4 with TRBJ2-5; D is undetermined. V lost 3 bases, J lost 4 bases, and 12 bases lay in between. The CDR3 is 14 amino acids.

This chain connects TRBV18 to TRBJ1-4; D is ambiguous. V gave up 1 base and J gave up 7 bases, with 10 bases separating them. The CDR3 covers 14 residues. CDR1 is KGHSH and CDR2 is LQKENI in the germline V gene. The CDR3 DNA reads TGTGCCAGCTCACCACAGTCCAGCAGTGAAAAACTGTTTTTT. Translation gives CASSPQSSSEKLFF.

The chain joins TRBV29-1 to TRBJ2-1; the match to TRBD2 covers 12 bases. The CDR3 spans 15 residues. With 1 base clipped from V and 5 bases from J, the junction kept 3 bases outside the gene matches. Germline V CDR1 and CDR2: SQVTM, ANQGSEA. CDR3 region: CSVEGGTSGHNEQFF. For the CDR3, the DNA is TGCAGCGTTGAAGGGGGGACTAGCGGGCACAATGAGCAGTTCTTC.

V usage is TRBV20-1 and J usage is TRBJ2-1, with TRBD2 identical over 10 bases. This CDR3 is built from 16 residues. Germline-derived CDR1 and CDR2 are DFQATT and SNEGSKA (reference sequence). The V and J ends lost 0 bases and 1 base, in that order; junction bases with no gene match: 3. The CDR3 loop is CSARDLAGVSYNEQFF. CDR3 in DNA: TGCAGTGCTAGAGATCTAGCGGGAGTATCCTACAATGAGCAGTTCTTC.

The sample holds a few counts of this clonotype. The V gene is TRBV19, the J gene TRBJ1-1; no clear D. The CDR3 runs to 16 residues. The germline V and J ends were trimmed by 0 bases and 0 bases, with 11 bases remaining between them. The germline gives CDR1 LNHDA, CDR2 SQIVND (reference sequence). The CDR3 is CASSIEGAPMNTEAFF. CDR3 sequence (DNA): TGTGCCAGTAGTATAGAAGGAGCACCCATGAACACTGAAGCTTTCTTT.

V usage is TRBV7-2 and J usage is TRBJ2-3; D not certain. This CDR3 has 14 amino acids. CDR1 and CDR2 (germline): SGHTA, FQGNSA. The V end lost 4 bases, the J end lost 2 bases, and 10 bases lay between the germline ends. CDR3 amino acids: CASSSLDLTDTQYF. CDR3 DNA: TGTGCCAGCAGCTCCCTCGACCTCACAGATACGCAGTATTTT.

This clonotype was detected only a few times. Here the CDR3 reads CSANHRGKETQYF. For the CDR3, the DNA is TGCAGTGCTAACCACAGAGGGAAAGAGACCCAGTACTTC. J is TRBJ2-5 and V is TRBV20-1; possibly TRBD2 for D (5 bases). This CDR3 comprises 13 residues. Trimming took off 4 bases at V and 3 bases at J, with 12 bases between the two ends. Germline CDR1 DFQATT, CDR2 SNEGSKA (reference sequence).

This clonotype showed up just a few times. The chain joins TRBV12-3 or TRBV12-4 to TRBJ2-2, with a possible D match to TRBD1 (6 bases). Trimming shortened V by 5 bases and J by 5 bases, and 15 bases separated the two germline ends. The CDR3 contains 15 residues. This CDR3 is CASSPKGVGTGELFF. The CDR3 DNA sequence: TGTGCCAGCAGTCCAAAGGGGGTAGGGACCGGGGAGCTGTTTTTT.

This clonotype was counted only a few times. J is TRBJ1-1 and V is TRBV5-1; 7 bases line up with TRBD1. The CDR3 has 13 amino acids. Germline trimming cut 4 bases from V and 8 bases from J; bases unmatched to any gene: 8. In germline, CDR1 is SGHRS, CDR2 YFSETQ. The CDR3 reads CASSVNTRGEAFF. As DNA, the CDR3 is TGCGCCAGCAGCGTAAACACCAGGGGGGAAGCTTTCTTT. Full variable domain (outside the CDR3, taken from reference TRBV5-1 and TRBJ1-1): KAGVTQTPRYLIKTRGQQVTLSCSPISGHRSVSWYQQTPGQGLQFLFEYFSETQRNKGNFPGRFSGRQFSNSRSEMNVSTLELGDSALYLCASSVNTRGEAFFGQGTRLTVV.

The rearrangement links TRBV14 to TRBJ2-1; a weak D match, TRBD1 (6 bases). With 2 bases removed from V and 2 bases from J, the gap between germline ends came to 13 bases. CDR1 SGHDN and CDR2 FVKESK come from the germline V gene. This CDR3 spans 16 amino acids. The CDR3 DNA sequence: TGTGCCAGCAGCCAATTGGGGGCGCGGCCCTACAATGAGCAGTTCTTC. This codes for CASSQLGARPYNEQFF.

The CDR3 region is CASGWTSEQFF. In DNA, the CDR3 is TGTGCCAGCGGCTGGACTAGCGAGCAGTTCTTC. The chain combines TRBV12-3 or TRBV12-4 with TRBJ2-1, with 8 bases identical to TRBD2. The CDR3 length is 11 residues. V dropped 8 bases and J dropped 10; count of bases not matched to a gene: 4.

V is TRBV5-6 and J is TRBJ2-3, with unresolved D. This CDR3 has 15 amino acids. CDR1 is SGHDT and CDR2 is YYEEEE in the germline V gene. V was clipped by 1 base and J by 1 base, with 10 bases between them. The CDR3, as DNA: TGTGCCAGCAGCTTGTTAGCTACCGGCACAGATACGCAGTATTTT. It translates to CASSLLATGTDTQYF.

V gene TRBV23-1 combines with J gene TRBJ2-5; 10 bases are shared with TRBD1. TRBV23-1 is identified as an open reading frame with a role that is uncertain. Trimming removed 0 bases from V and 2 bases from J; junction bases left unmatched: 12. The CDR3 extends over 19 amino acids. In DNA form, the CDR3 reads TGCGCCAGCAGTCAATCGGGACAGGGGAGGGTGAGATTGCAAGAGACCCAGTACTTC. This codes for CASSQSGQGRVRLQETQYF.

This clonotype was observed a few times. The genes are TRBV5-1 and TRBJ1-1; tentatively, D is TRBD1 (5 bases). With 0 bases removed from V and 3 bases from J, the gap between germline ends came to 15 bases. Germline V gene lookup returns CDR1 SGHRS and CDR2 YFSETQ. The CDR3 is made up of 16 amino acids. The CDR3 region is CASSLGWGDQDTEAFF. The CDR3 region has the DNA TGCGCCAGCAGCTTGGGATGGGGGGATCAGGACACTGAAGCTTTCTTT.

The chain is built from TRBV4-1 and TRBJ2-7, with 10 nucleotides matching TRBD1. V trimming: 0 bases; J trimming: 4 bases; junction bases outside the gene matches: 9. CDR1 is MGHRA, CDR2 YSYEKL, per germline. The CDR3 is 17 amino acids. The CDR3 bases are TGCGCCAGCAGCCAAGATAGTTTGAGGGACAGGGGTTACGAGCAGTACTTC. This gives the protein CASSQDSLRDRGYEQYF.